This T cell receptor beta chain was profiled in a study of T-cell reconstitution after alpha-beta-depleted transplantation in children. For TCRbeta, the library was prepared with unique molecular identifiers. Each CDR3 protein is one row after TCRdb ran MiXCR on the PCR reads. The table lists about 460,000 distinct CDR3 sequences, approximately 12% of them singletons. The CDR3 runs to 14 residues. V trimming: 6 bases; J trimming: 1 base; junction bases outside the gene matches: 2. Only a few counts were recorded for this clonotype. The V and J genes are TRBV12-3 or TRBV12-4 and TRBJ1-3; 8 bases fit TRBD1. This sequence was found in a human donor who donated a stem cell graft to a child with combined immunodeficiency. Source: PBMCs from the stem cell graft donor, taken from the stem cell graft. The CDR3 reads CASRRTGSGNTIYF. The CDR3, as DNA: TGTGCCAGCAGGAGGACAGGGTCTGGAAACACCATATATTTT.